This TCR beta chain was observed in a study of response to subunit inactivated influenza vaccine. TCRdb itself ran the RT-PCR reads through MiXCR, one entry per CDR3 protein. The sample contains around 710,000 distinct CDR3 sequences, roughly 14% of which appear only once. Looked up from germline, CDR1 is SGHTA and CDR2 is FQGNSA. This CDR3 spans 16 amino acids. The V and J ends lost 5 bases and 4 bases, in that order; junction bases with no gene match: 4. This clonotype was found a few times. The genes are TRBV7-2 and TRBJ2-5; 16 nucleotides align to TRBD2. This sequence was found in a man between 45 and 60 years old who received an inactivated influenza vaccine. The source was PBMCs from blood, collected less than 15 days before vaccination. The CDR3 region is CASSGTSGGAGETQYF. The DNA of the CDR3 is TGTGCCAGCAGCGGGACTAGCGGGGGGGCTGGAGAGACCCAGTACTTC.